This T cell receptor (beta chain) was identified in a study of blood T cell repertoires in COVID-19. The overall study: PBMCs, B-cell-depleted T cells, or T cells provided the cDNA or gDNA that made up the material.

Germline CDR1 is SGHVS and CDR2 is FQNEAQ. The CDR3 is 12 amino acids. The V end was cut by 4 bases, the J end by 6 bases, with 10 bases between. As originally analysed: Amplified reference gene primers provided the basis for estimating nucleated cell counts. The method was immunoSEQ multiplex PCR; TCRdb's version includes in-frame clones alone and lacks a portion of them. V, J and clone size are taken as reported in that table, and D and trimming were inferred from the DNA itself. Here the sample spans about 56,000 clones, roughly nine tenths being singletons. The chain carries TRBV7-8 and TRBJ2-7, with D perhaps TRBD1 (6 bases). The specimen sequenced was peripheral blood. This receptor was obtained from an older woman with COVID-19, enrolled during active disease. The CDR3 reads CASSSGAPEQYF. CDR3 sequence (DNA): TGTGCCAGCAGCTCAGGGGCCCCCGAGCAGTACTTC. The full variable domain, with the rest looked up from reference TRBV7-8 and TRBJ2-7, is GAGVSQSPRYKVAKRGQDVALRCDPISGHVSLFWYQQALGQGPEFLTYFQNEAQLDKSGLPSDRFFAERPEGSVSTLKIQRTQQEDSAVYLCASSSGAPEQYFGPGTRLTVT.